Presented here are 30 T cell receptor beta chains from one specimen sequenced in a study of blood T cell repertoires in COVID-19. Assay used: immunoSEQ multiplex PCR; TCRdb lists only in-frame clones, some missing. The sample consists of some 500,000 clones, approximately 87% of them appearing once. The sequencing sample was made of PBMCs or T cells enriched from blood (not recorded which). The receptors were sampled from a woman aged 40 to 50 who had recovered from COVID-19.

The V call is TRBV5-4, the J call TRBJ1-2, with D uncertain. V lost 4 bases and J lost 10, with 17 bases in between. This CDR3 comprises 13 residues. The germline CDR1 and CDR2 sequences are SGHNT and YYREEE (reference sequence). CDR3 loop: CASSPGGGGVYTF. CDR3 in DNA: TGTGCCAGCAGCCCCGGTGGAGGCGGCGTCTACACCTTC.

This clone was recorded only once. This chain joins TRBV5-6 and TRBJ2-5; D perhaps matches TRBD1 (7 bases). The germline CDR1 and CDR2 sequences are SGHDT and YYEEEE. The length of the CDR3 is 19 residues. Trimming removed 1 base from V and 1 base from J, with 23 bases in between. Written as DNA, the CDR3 is TGTGCCAGCAGCTTGATTTCCGCCAGGGGGGCGTCCTTCCAAGAGACCCAGTACTTC. Translation gives CASSLISARGASFQETQYF.

This clone was seen more than once but under ten times. V gene TRBV25-1 combines with J gene TRBJ1-2; 9 nucleotides match TRBD1. CDR3 length: 15 amino acids. V dropped 2 bases and J dropped 5; count of bases not matched to a gene: 6. CDR1 is MGHDK, CDR2 SYGVNS, per germline. CDR3 DNA sequence: TGTGCCAGCAGTGAAATGCAGGGACAGGGTTATGGCTACACCTTC. Translating it yields CASSEMQGQGYGYTF.

Here the CDR3 reads CASSKARGQNDYNSPLHF. CDR3 coding DNA: TGTGCCAGCAGCAAAGCCAGGGGACAGAACGATTATAATTCACCCCTCCACTTT. The V call is TRBV21-1, the J call TRBJ1-6; TRBD1 is taken as the D call from the table, unchecked against the DNA. TRBV21-1 is listed as a pseudogene. This CDR3 region has 18 residues.

This chain joins TRBV6-6 and TRBJ1-2; 9 bases line up with TRBD1. Germline lookup yields CDR1 MNHNY and CDR2 SVGAGI (reference sequence). The J segment lost 6 bases and the V segment lost 5 bases, leaving 7 bases of the junction unmatched. This CDR3 comprises 14 residues. The CDR3 region has the DNA TGTGCCAGCAGTATCGGGACAGGGTCCCATGGCTACACCTTC. Its protein is CASSIGTGSHGYTF.

V gene TRBV4-1 combines with J gene TRBJ1-2; TRBD1 matches 10 bases. Germline CDR1 MGHRA, CDR2 YSYEKL. J lost 8 bases, V lost 2 bases, and 5 bases had no gene match. This CDR3 comprises 14 residues. CDR3 coding DNA: TGCGCCAGCAGCCAACGACAGGGGGCTGGGGGCTACACCTTC. It yields the protein CASSQRQGAGGYTF.

The chain uses TRBV10-1 and TRBJ1-4; D remains unclear. Germline CDR1 WNHNN, CDR2 SYGVQD (reference sequence). With 7 bases removed from V and 8 bases from J, the gap between germline ends came to 17 bases. The CDR3 contains 14 residues. CDR3 DNA sequence: TGCGCCAGCAAAGAGAGAGAGGGTAGAGAAAAACTGTTTTTT. Translated, it gives CASKEREGREKLFF.

The V gene is TRBV7-2, the J gene TRBJ1-2; D is unclear. Trimming removed 3 bases from V and 6 bases from J, with 14 bases in between. The V gene's germline CDR1 is SGHTA and CDR2 FQGNSA. This CDR3 is 14 amino acids long. Here the CDR3 reads CASSFYDLSDGYTF. Written as DNA, the CDR3 is TGTGCCAGCAGCTTCTATGACTTATCAGATGGCTACACCTTC.

The rearrangement uses TRBV25-1 and TRBJ1-4; D remains ambiguous. V lost 1 base and J 13 bases, leaving 13 bases between the germline ends. Germline assignment: CDR1 MGHDK and CDR2 SYGVNS. The CDR3 spans 13 residues. CDR3 sequence: CASSESVGGRLFF. The CDR3 DNA sequence: TGTGCCAGCAGTGAATCGGTTGGAGGGCGACTGTTTTTT.

The rearrangement uses TRBV27 and TRBJ2-3; TRBD2 matches 14 bases. Germline loops: CDR1 MNHEY, CDR2 SMNVEV (reference sequence). After removal of 1 base from V and 3 bases from J, the junction contained 21 bases not matched to a gene. The length of the CDR3 is 23 residues. The CDR3 protein is CASSLWPGGAGLAGAGRTDTQYF. In DNA, the CDR3 is TGTGCCAGCAGTTTATGGCCAGGGGGTGCGGGACTAGCGGGAGCAGGTAGAACAGATACGCAGTATTTT.

The genes are TRBV9 and TRBJ2-7, with D possibly matching TRBD1 (6 bases). The V end lost 1 base, the J end lost 4 bases, and 9 bases lay between the germline ends. The CDR3 spans 13 residues. Per germline, CDR1 SGDLS and CDR2 YYNGEE. The chain's CDR3 is CASSVRQGYEQYF. CDR3 nucleotides: TGTGCCAGCAGCGTACGGCAGGGGTACGAGCAGTACTTC.

The chain employs TRBV5-4 and TRBJ2-7; 11 bases map to TRBD2. This CDR3 spans 15 amino acids. Germline V CDR1 and CDR2: SGHNT, YYREEE (reference sequence). The ends lost 2 bases at V and 3 bases at J; junction bases unmatched: 4. The CDR3 region is CASSFSGLAGYEQYF. CDR3 DNA sequence: TGTGCCAGCAGCTTTAGTGGACTAGCGGGCTACGAGCAGTACTTC. Based on the CDR3 plus reference TRBV5-4 and TRBJ2-7, the full variable domain is ETGVTQSPTHLIKTRGQQVTLRCSSQSGHNTVSWYQQALGQGPQFIFQYYREEENGRGNFPPRFSGLQFPNYSSELNVNALELDDSALYLCASSFSGLAGYEQYFGPGTRLTVT.

Only a few counts were recorded for this clone. The CDR3: CASSRQLTGDYGYTF. DNA for the CDR3: TGTGCCAGCAGTCGTCAGCTAACGGGGGACTATGGCTACACCTTC. This sequence joins TRBV2 and TRBJ1-2, with TRBD1 as a possible D gene (5 bases). Between the trimmed V and J ends, which lost 5 bases and 3 bases, there was a span of 16 bases. The CDR3 has 15 residues. CDR1 is SNHLY, CDR2 FYNNEI, per germline.

This chain links TRBV12-3 or TRBV12-4 with TRBJ2-1, with unresolved D. The CDR3 covers 11 residues. Trimming shortened V by 2 bases and J by 10 bases, and 6 bases separated the two germline ends. CDR3 DNA sequence: TGTGCCAGCAGTTTACTGGCCGAGCAGTTCTTC. Its translation: CASSLLAEQFF.

The rearrangement links TRBV19 to TRBJ2-1; 12 positions agree with TRBD2. Germline values: CDR1 LNHDA, CDR2 SQIVND (reference sequence). The CDR3 is made up of 14 amino acids. Unmatched junction bases numbered 4, after V lost 6 bases and J lost 7 bases. The DNA for the CDR3 is TGTGCCAGTAGATGGACTAGCGGGACAAATGAGCAGTTCTTC. Its protein is CASRWTSGTNEQFF.

V and J are TRBV5-1 and TRBJ1-2; maybe TRBD1 (5 bases). The ends were cut back, 0 bases at V and 6 bases at J, with 15 bases in the middle. Per the germline V gene, CDR1 is SGHRS and CDR2 is YFSETQ. This CDR3 spans 15 amino acids. CDR3 sequence reads: CASSLEPTADHGYTF. CDR3 in DNA: TGCGCCAGCAGCTTGGAGCCGACAGCCGATCATGGCTACACCTTC.

This clone has a single count. The genes are TRBV5-1 and TRBJ1-1, with D possibly being TRBD1 (5 bases). Germline V lookup: CDR1 SGHRS, CDR2 YFSETQ. V dropped 8 bases and J dropped 4 bases, with 18 bases sitting between them. The CDR3 runs 14 residues. In DNA form, the CDR3 reads TGCGCCAGTTCGTGGACCGGCGGGGGCACTGAAGCTTTCTTT. Translated: CASSWTGGGTEAFF.

The chain is built from TRBV4-2 and TRBJ2-2; D is unresolved. Per the germline V gene, CDR1 is LGHNA and CDR2 is YNFKEQ. Between the trimmed V and J ends, which lost 5 bases and 7 bases, there was a span of 8 bases. CDR3 size: 12 residues. CDR3 in DNA: TGTGCCAGCAGCTACGCAGACGGGGAGCTGTTTTTT. Its translation: CASSYADGELFF.

This chain links TRBV30 with TRBJ2-3; 8 nucleotides line up with TRBD2. CDR1 GTSNPN and CDR2 SVGIG come from the germline V gene (reference sequence). The length of the CDR3 is 15 residues. V was clipped by 2 bases and J by 1 base; unmatched bases: 5. The CDR3: CAWSPGLARTDTQYF. The CDR3 nucleotides are TGTGCCTGGAGTCCCGGACTAGCCCGCACAGATACGCAGTATTTT. Drawing the rest from reference TRBV30 and TRBJ2-3, the complete variable domain is SQTIHQWPATLVQPVGSPLSLECTVEGTSNPNLYWYRQAAGRGLQLLFYSVGIGQISSEVPQNLSASRPQDRQFILSSKKLLLSDSGFYLCAWSPGLARTDTQYFGPGTRLTVL.

The V gene is TRBV10-3, the J gene TRBJ2-7; 10 bases fit TRBD1. The V and J ends lost 0 bases and 3 bases, in that order; junction bases with no gene match: 5. CDR1 ENHRY and CDR2 SYGVKD come from the germline V gene. CDR3 length equals 16 residues. CDR3 bases: TGTGCCATCAGTGAGTCGATGTGGGACAGGGGCTACGAGCAGTACTTC. Protein: CAISESMWDRGYEQYF.

The chain uses TRBV6-1 and TRBJ2-7; no clear D. The V gene lost 1 base and the J gene lost 5 bases, with 6 bases spanning the gap. In germline, CDR1 is MNHNS, CDR2 SASEGT. This CDR3 is built from 12 residues. CDR3 coding DNA: TGTGCCAGCAGTGAAGTACACCACGAGCAGTACTTC. Translated: CASSEVHHEQYF.

The chain is built from TRBV19 and TRBJ2-2, with TRBD2 matching over 7 bases. J lost 6 bases, V lost 3 bases, and 1 base had no gene match. The CDR3 is made up of 13 amino acids. CDR1 and CDR2 from the germline V gene are LNHDA and SQIVND (reference sequence). CDR3 loop: CASSIGLAGELFF. The CDR3 DNA reads as TGTGCCAGTAGTATCGGACTAGCCGGGGAGCTGTTTTTT.

V is TRBV6-2 or TRBV6-3 and J is TRBJ1-1; a possible D gene is TRBD1 (5 bases). This CDR3 spans 13 amino acids. Per germline, CDR1 MNHEY and CDR2 SVGEGT. The V gene lost 0 bases and the J gene lost 7 bases, with 9 bases spanning the gap. The DNA for the CDR3 is TGTGCCAGCAGTTACTCTGCAGGGCGTGAAGCTTTCTTT. Protein: CASSYSAGREAFF.

This rearrangement joins TRBV15 to TRBJ2-5; 12 bases fit TRBD2. The germline V gene has CDR1 LNHNV and CDR2 YYDKDF (reference sequence). The ends lost 1 base at V and 4 bases at J; junction bases unmatched: 1. The CDR3 covers 15 residues. The CDR3 spells CATSRALAGGETQYF. CDR3 in DNA: TGTGCCACCAGCAGAGCACTAGCGGGAGGAGAGACCCAGTACTTC.

The chain recombines TRBV12-3 or TRBV12-4 with TRBJ1-2, with TRBD1 identical over 7 bases. The CDR3 has 13 residues. V was clipped by 7 bases and J by 3 bases; unmatched bases: 5. CDR3 DNA: TGTGCCAGCAAGATCAGGGGGGACTATGGCTACACCTTC. As protein: CASKIRGDYGYTF.

The chain links TRBV6-5 to TRBJ2-7; TRBD1 aligns across 7 bases. There are 15 residues in the CDR3. J was trimmed by 0 bases and V by 3 bases; bases with no gene match: 5. CDR1 is MNHEY, CDR2 SVGAGI, per germline. CDR3 loop: CASSYTGQSSYEQYF. The CDR3 region has the DNA TGTGCCAGCAGTTATACGGGACAGAGCTCCTACGAGCAGTACTTC.

The chain's CDR3 is CTSSQESGAWNEQFF. The DNA for the CDR3 is TGCACCAGCAGCCAAGAGAGCGGGGCTTGGAATGAGCAGTTCTTC. V usage is TRBV1 and J usage is TRBJ2-1; the listed D gene, TRBD2, was not tested against the DNA. TRBV1 is an annotated pseudogene. The CDR3 covers 15 residues.

The genes are TRBV6-5 and TRBJ2-1; weak D call: TRBD2 (5 bases). V lost 4 bases and J 0 bases, leaving 13 bases between the germline ends. The CDR3 contains 16 residues. Per germline, CDR1 MNHEY and CDR2 SVGAGI. CDR3 residues: CASSSPGVSSYNEQFF. The CDR3 nucleotides are TGTGCCAGCAGTTCCCCCGGGGTCAGCTCCTACAATGAGCAGTTCTTC.

The gene calls are TRBV4-3 and TRBJ2-7; D call uncertain. The germline gives CDR1 LGHNA, CDR2 YSLEER. There are 14 residues in the CDR3. V was cut by 1 base and J by 6 bases, with 13 bases left in between. DNA of the CDR3: TGCGCCAGCAGCCAAGTAAGGCGTGGAGCCGAGCAGTACTTC. This gives the protein CASSQVRRGAEQYF.

This clone appeared once. The rearrangement links TRBV7-2 to TRBJ2-2, with a tentative D call TRBD2 (5 bases). The CDR3 loop spans 16 amino acids. V gave up 5 bases and J gave up 1 base, with 14 bases separating them. CDR1 is SGHTA and CDR2 is FQGNSA in the germline V gene. CDR3 coding DNA: TGTGCCAGCAGCCATTTAAGAGGGATGAACACCGGGGAGCTGTTTTTT. It encodes CASSHLRGMNTGELFF.